A single sample is the source of the 4 T cell receptor beta chains below, sequenced in a study of cytomegalovirus exposure and HLA in healthy donors. In the PCR, 60 Vbeta and 13 Jbeta primers were used. The repertoire was sequenced with immunoSEQ multiplex PCR; TCRdb's copy has only in-frame clones and lacks some. Of 250,000 or so clones listed, roughly 91% were seen once; the top ten hold about 1.7%. The specimen sequenced was PBMCs. Receptors originate from a girl aged 2 to 9 in good health and CMV-seronegative.

The chain joins TRBV9 to TRBJ2-7, with TRBD2 matching 8 bases. The CDR3 spans 15 residues. In germline, CDR1 is SGDLS, CDR2 YYNGEE. J lost 7 bases, V lost 0 bases, and 9 bases had no gene match. The CDR3 is CASSVDGGALGEQYF. DNA of the CDR3: TGTGCCAGCAGCGTAGACGGGGGGGCCTTGGGGGAGCAGTACTTC. Using reference TRBV9 and TRBJ2-7 for the parts outside the CDR3, the full variable domain is DSGVTQTPKHLITATGQRVTLRCSPRSGDLSVYWYQQSLDQGLQFLIQYYNGEERAKGNILERFSAQQFPDLHSELNLSSLELGDSALYFCASSVDGGALGEQYFGPGTRLTVT.

This rearrangement joins TRBV6-5 to TRBJ2-7, with a possible D match to TRBD1 (6 bases). This CDR3 is built from 15 residues. The germline V gene encodes CDR1 MNHEY and CDR2 SVGAGI. With 1 base removed from V and 4 bases from J, the gap between germline ends came to 14 bases. Here the CDR3 reads CASSYWATGGYEQYF. The CDR3 bases are TGTGCCAGCAGTTACTGGGCGACAGGAGGATACGAGCAGTACTTC.

The rearrangement links TRBV6-5 to TRBJ1-1; TRBD1 might be the D (5 bases). The CDR3 loop spans 13 amino acids. V shed 7 bases and J shed 3 bases, with 12 bases lying between them. Germline CDR1 reads MNHEY; CDR2 reads SVGAGI. The CDR3 region has the DNA TGTGCCAGCAAAAGGGCGGGGGACACTGAAGCTTTCTTT. It is translated as CASKRAGDTEAFF.

DNA of the CDR3: TGTGCCAGCAGCCACGCCGGGACTTACCCTGGAAACACCATATATTTT. Residues: CASSHAGTYPGNTIYF. This rearrangement joins TRBV14 to TRBJ1-3, with D perhaps matching TRBD1 (5 bases). This CDR3 comprises 16 residues. CDR1 and CDR2 (germline): SGHDN, FVKESK. Trimming removed 3 bases at V and 2 bases at J, with 14 bases between. Based on the CDR3 plus reference TRBV14 and TRBJ1-3, the full variable domain is EAGVTQFPSHSVIEKGQTVTLRCDPISGHDNLYWYRRVMGKEIKFLLHFVKESKQDESGMPNNRFLAERTGGTYSTLKVQPAELEDSGVYFCASSHAGTYPGNTIYFGEGSWLTVV.